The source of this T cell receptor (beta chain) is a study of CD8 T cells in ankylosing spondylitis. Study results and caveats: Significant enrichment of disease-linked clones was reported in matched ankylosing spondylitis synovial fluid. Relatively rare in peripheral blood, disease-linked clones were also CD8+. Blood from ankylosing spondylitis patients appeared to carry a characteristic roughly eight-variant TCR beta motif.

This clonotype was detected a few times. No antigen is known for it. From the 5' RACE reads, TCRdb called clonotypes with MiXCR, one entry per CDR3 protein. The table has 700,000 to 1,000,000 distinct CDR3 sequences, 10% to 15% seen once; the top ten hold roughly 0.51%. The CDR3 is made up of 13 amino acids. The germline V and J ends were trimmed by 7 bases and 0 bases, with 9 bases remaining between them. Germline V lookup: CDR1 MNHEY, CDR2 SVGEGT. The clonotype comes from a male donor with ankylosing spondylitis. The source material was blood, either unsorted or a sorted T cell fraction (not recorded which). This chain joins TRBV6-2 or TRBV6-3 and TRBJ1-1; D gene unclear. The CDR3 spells CASNDRMNTEAFF. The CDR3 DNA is TGTGCCAGCAACGACCGAATGAACACTGAAGCTTTCTTT.